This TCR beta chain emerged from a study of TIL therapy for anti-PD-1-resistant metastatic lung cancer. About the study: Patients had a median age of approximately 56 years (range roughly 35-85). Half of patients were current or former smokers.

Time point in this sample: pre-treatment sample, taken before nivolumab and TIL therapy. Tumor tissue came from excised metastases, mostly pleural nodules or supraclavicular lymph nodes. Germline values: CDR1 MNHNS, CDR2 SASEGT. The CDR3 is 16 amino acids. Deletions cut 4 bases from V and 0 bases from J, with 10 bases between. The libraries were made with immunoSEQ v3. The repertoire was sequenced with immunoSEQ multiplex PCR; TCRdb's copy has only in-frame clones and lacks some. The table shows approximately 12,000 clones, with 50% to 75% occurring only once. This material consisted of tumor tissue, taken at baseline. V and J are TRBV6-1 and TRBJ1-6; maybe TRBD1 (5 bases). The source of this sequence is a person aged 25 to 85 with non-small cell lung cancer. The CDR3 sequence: CASSAGGASYNSPLHF. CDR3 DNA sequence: TGTGCCAGCAGTGCTGGGGGAGCCTCCTATAATTCACCCCTCCACTTT.